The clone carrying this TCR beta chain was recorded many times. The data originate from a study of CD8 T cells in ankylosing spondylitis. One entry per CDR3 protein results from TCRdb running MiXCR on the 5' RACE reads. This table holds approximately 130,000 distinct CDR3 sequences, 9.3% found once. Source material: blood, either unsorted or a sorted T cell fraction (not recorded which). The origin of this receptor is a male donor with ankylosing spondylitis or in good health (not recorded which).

CDR3 protein: CASSQTSGVNNEQFF. The CDR3 DNA reads TGTGCCAGCAGTCAGACTAGCGGGGTGAACAATGAGCAGTTCTTC. The J gene is TRBJ2-1, the V gene TRBV27; TRBD2 agrees at 11 bases. J lost 5 bases, V lost 5 bases, and 5 bases had no gene match. The germline V gene encodes CDR1 MNHEY and CDR2 SMNVEV (reference sequence). This CDR3 region has 15 residues.